The entry below describes one TCR beta chain. In the original workflow: Using reference gene primer amplification, nucleated cell counts were estimated. Profiled with immunoSEQ multiplex PCR; TCRdb holds only in-frame clones, not every one. The V and J calls and clone size were taken over from that table, and D and trimming were inferred from the DNA. The table includes roughly 150,000 clones, under 90% detected once. These data come from a study of blood T cell repertoires in COVID-19. As for the study in general: The United States, Italy and Spain supplied acute and convalescent COVID-19 samples.

The CDR3 has 15 residues. V was shortened by 0 bases and J by 4 bases, with 13 bases between the two germline ends. Looked up from germline, CDR1 is SGHTS and CDR2 is YDEGEE. The genes are TRBV5-8 and TRBJ1-1, with a weak D call TRBD1 (5 bases). The sequenced material came from peripheral blood. This sequence originates from a woman older than 75 with active or convalescent COVID-19. This chain's CDR3 is CASSLVAGRVTEAFF. CDR3 DNA: TGTGCCAGCAGCTTGGTGGCAGGGAGGGTCACTGAAGCTTTCTTT.